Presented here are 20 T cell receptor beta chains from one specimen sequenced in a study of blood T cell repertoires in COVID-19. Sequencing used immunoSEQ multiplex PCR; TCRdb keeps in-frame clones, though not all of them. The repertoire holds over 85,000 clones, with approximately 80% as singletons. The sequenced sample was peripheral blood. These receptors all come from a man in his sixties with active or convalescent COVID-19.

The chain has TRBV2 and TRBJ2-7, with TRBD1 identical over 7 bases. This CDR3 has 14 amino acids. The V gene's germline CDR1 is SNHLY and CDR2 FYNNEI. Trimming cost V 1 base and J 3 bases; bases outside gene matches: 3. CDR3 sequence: CASSEGGGVYEQYF. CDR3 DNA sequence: TGTGCCAGCAGTGAAGGAGGGGGCGTCTACGAGCAGTACTTC.

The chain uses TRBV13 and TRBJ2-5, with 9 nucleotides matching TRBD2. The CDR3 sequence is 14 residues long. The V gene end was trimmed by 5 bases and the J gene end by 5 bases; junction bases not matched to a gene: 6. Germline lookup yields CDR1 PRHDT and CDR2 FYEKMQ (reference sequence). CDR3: CASSRREGGETQYF. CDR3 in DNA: TGTGCCAGCAGCCGGCGGGAGGGTGGCGAGACCCAGTACTTC.

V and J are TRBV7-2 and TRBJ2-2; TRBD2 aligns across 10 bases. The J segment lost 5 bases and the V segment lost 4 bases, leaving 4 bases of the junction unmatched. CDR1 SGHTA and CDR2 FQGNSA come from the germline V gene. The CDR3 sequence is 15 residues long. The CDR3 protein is CASSYWTSGTGELFF. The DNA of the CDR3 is TGTGCCAGCAGCTACTGGACTAGCGGTACCGGGGAGCTGTTTTTT.

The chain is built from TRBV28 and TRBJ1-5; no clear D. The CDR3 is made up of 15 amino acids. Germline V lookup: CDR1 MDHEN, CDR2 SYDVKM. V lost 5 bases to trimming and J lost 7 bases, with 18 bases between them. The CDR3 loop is CASSPPRGSEQPQHF. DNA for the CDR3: TGTGCCAGCAGTCCCCCTCGGGGAAGTGAACAGCCCCAGCATTTT.

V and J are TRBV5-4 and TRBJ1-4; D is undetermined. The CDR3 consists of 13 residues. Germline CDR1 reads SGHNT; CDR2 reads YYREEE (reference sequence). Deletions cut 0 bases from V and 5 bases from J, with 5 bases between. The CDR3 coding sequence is TGTGCCAGCAGCTTGGACCAGAATGAAAAACTGTTTTTT. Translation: CASSLDQNEKLFF.

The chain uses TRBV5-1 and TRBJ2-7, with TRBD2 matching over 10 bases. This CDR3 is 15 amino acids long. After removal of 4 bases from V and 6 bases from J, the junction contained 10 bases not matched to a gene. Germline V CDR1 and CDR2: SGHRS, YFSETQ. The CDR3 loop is CASSLGGASGSEQYF. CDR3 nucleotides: TGCGCCAGCAGCCTCGGCGGGGCTAGCGGGAGCGAGCAGTACTTC.

The CDR3 protein is CASSQAIWEKLFF. CDR3 DNA: TGTGCCAGCAGCCAGGCAATATGGGAAAAACTGTTTTTT. The chain uses TRBV2 and TRBJ1-4; D is ambiguous. CDR3 size: 13 residues. V lost 6 bases and J lost 8, with 13 bases in between. Per the germline V gene, CDR1 is SNHLY and CDR2 is FYNNEI.

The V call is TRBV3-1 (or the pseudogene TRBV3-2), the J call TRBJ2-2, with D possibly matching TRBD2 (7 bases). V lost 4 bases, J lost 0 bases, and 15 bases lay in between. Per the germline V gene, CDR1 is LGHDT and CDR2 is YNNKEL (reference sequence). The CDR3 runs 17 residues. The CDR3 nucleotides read TGTGCCAGCAGCCCCATAAGGGGGGGGACGAACACCGGGGAGCTGTTTTTT. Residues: CASSPIRGGTNTGELFF.

CDR3 nucleotides: TGTGCCTGGAGTCAGGGTGGCACAGATACGCAGTATTTT. This codes for CAWSQGGTDTQYF. The chain employs TRBV30 and TRBJ2-3; a possible D gene is TRBD1 (5 bases). CDR3 length: 13 amino acids. Germline loops: CDR1 GTSNPN, CDR2 SVGIG (reference sequence). V lost 2 bases and J lost 1, with 7 bases in between.

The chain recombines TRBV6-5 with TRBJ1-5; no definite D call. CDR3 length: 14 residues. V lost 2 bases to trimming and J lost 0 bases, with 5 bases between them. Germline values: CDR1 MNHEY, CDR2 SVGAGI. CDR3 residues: CASSYRDSNQPQHF. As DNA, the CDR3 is TGTGCCAGCAGTTACCGGGATAGCAATCAGCCCCAGCATTTT.

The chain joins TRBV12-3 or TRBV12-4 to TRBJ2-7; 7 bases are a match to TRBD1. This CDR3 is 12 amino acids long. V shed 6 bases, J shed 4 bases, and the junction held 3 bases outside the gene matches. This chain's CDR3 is CASSSGGYEQYV. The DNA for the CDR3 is TGTGCCAGCAGCTCAGGGGGATACGAGCAGTACGTC.

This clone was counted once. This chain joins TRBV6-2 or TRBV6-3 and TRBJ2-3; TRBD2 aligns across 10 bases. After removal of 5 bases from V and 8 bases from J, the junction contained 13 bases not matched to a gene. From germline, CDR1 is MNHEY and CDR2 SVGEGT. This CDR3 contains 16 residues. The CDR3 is CASSGEREGPQGTQYF. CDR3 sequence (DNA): TGTGCCAGCAGTGGGGAGCGGGAGGGCCCTCAGGGTACGCAGTATTTT.

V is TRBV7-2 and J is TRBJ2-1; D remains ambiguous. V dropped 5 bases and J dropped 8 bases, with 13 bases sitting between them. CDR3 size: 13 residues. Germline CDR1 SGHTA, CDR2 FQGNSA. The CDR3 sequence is CASSRNYGDEQFF. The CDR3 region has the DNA TGTGCCAGCAGCCGTAACTACGGCGATGAGCAGTTCTTC.

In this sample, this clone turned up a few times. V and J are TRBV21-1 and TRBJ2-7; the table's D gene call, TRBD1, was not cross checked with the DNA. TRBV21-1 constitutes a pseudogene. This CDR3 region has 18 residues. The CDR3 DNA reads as TGTGCCAGCAGCAACACAGGGCCCTCGGAACTTACTGCCTACGAGCAGTACGTC. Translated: CASSNTGPSELTAYEQYV.

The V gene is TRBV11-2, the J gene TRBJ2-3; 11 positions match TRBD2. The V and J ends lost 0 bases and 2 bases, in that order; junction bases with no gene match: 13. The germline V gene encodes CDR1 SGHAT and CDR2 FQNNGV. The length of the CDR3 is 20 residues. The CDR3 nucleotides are TGTGCCAGCAGCTTAGATTGGGTAAAGATAGCGGGAGGGCTCACAGATACGCAGTATTTT. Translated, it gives CASSLDWVKIAGGLTDTQYF.

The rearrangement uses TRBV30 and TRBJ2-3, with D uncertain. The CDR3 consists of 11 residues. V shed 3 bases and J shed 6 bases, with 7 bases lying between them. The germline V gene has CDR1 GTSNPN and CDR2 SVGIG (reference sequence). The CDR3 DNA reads TGTGCCTGGAGCCGCCAGGATACGCAGTATTTT. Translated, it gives CAWSRQDTQYF.

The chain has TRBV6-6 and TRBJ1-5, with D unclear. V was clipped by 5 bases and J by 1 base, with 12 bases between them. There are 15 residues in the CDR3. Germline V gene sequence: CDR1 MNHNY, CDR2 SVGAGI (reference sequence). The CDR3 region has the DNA TGTGCCAGCAGTAAACTCCGAGGGAGCAATCAGCCCCAGCATTTT. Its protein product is CASSKLRGSNQPQHF.

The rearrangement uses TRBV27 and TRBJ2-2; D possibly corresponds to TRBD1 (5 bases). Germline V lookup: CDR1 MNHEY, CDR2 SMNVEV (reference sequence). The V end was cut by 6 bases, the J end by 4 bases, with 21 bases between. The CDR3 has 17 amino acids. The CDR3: CASSQTRAGWGTGELFF. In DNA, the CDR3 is TGTGCCAGCAGCCAAACCCGGGCAGGGTGGGGCACCGGGGAGCTGTTTTTT.

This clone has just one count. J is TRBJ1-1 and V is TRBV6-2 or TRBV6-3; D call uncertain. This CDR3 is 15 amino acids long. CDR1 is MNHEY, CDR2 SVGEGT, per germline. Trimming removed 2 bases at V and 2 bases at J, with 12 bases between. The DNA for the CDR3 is TGTGCCAGCAGTTACCCGGGGAATCGTAACACTGAAGCTTTCTTT. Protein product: CASSYPGNRNTEAFF.

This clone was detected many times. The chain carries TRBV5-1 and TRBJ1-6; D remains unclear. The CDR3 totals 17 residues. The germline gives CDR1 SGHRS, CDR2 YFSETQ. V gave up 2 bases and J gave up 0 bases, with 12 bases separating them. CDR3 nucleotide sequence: TGCGCCAGCAGCTTCTCCCCAGGCGACTCCTATAATTCACCCCTCCACTTT. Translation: CASSFSPGDSYNSPLHF.